The clone carrying this TCR beta chain was seen only a few times. Stated time point: sample taken at primary tumor resection. This sample is drawn from a study of spatial heterogeneity in lung cancer. The wider study: Detected sequences consistently included more beta-chain ones than alpha-chain ones.

Losses at the gene ends were 1 base for V and 2 bases for J; bases not matched to a gene: 2. This CDR3 contains 14 residues. Germline loops: CDR1 DFQATT, CDR2 SNEGSKA (reference sequence). Each TCR cDNA molecule bore a unique molecular identifier. Each CDR3 protein is one row after TCRdb ran MiXCR on the 5' RACE reads. The sample consists of approximately 44,000 distinct CDR3 sequences, about 13% of them appearing once. V usage is TRBV20-1 and J usage is TRBJ2-3; 8 bases align to TRBD2. This TCR came from a male donor with early-stage non-small cell lung cancer. The source material was PBMCs, sampled at surgery. The CDR3 here is CSARASGYTDTQYF. CDR3 sequence (DNA): TGCAGTGCTAGAGCTAGCGGGTACACAGATACGCAGTATTTT.